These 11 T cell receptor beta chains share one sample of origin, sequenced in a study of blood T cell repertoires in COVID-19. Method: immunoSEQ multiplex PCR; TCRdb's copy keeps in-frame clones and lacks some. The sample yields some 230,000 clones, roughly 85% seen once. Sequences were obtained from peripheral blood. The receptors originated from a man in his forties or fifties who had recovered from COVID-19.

The CDR3 loop is CASSSRQPGTSGRAHEQYF. As DNA, the CDR3 is TGTGCCAGCAGTTCGAGACAGCCCGGGACTAGCGGGAGGGCCCACGAGCAGTACTTC. This chain joins TRBV27 and TRBJ2-7; 16 bases line up with TRBD2. This CDR3 contains 19 residues. V gave up 4 bases and J gave up 5 bases; unmatched junction bases: 14. Germline assignment: CDR1 MNHEY and CDR2 SMNVEV (reference sequence).

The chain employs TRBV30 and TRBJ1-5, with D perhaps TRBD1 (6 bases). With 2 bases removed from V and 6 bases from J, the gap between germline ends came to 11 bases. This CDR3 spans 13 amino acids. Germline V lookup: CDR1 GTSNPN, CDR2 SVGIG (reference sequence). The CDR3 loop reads CAWSMGASQPQHF. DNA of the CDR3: TGTGCCTGGAGTATGGGGGCTAGTCAGCCCCAGCATTTT. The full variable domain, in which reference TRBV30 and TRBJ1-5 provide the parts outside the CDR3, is SQTIHQWPATLVQPVGSPLSLECTVEGTSNPNLYWYRQAAGRGLQLLFYSVGIGQISSEVPQNLSASRPQDRQFILSSKKLLLSDSGFYLCAWSMGASQPQHFGDGTRLSIL.

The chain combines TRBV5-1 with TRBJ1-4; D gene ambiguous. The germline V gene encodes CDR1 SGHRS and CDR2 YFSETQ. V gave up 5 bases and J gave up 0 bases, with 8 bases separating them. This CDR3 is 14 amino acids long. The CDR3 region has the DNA TGCGCCAGCAGACCTCAGGCAACTAATGAAAAACTGTTTTTT. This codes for CASRPQATNEKLFF.

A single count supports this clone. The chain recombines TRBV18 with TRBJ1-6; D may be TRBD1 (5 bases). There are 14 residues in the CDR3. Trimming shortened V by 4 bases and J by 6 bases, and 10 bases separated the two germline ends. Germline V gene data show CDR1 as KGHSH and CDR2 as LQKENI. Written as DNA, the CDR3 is TGTGCCAGCTCACTACAGGCGGCTAATTCACCCCTCCACTTT. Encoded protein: CASSLQAANSPLHF.

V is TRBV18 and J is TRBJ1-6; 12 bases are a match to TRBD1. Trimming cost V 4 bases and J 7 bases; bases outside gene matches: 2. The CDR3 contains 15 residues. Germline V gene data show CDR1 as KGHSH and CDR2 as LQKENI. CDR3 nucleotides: TGTGCCAGCTCACGGGGGACAGGGGGCAATTCACCCCTCCACTTT. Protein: CASSRGTGGNSPLHF. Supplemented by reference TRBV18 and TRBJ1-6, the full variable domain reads NAGVMQNPRHLVRRRGQEARLRCSPMKGHSHVYWYRQLPEEGLKFMVYLQKENIIDESGMPKERFSAEFPKEGPSILRIQQVVRGDSAAYFCASSRGTGGNSPLHFGNGTRLTVT.

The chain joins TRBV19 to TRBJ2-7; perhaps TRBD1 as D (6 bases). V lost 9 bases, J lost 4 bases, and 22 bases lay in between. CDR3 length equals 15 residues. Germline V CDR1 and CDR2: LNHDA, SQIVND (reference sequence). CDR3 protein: CASRGTHAGSYEQYF. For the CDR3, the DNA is TGTGCCAGCCGAGGGACACATGCGGGTTCGTACGAGCAGTACTTC.

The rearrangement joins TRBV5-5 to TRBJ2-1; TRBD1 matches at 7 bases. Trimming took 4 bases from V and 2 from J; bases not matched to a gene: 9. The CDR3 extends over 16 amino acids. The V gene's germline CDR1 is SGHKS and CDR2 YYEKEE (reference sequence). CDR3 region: CASSIRTGATYNEQFF. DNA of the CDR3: TGTGCCAGCAGCATCCGTACAGGGGCCACCTACAATGAGCAGTTCTTC. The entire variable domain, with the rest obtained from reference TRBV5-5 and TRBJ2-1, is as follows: DAGVTQSPTHLIKTRGQQVTLRCSPISGHKSVSWYQQVLGQGPQFIFQYYEKEERGRGNFPDRFSARQFPNYSSELNVNALLLGDSALYLCASSIRTGATYNEQFFGPGTRLTVL.

CDR3 sequence reads: CASSLGGEGQFF. The DNA of the CDR3 is TGTGCCAGCAGTTTGGGGGGGGAAGGGCAGTTCTTC. This sequence joins TRBV6-5 and TRBJ2-1; 7 bases line up with TRBD2. Germline V gene lookup returns CDR1 MNHEY and CDR2 SVGAGI. Trimming took 4 bases from V and 12 from J; bases not matched to a gene: 6. The CDR3 loop spans 12 amino acids.

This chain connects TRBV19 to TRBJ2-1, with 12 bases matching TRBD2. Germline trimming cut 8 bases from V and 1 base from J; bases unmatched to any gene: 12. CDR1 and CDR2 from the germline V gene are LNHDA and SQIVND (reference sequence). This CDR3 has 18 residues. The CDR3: CASVGQGGLAGSYNEQFF. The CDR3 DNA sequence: TGTGCCAGTGTAGGACAGGGAGGACTAGCGGGATCCTACAATGAGCAGTTCTTC.

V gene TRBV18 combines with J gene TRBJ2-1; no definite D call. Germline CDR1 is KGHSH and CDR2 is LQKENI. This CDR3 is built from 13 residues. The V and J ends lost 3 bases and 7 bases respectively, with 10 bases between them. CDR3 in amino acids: CASSPALVNEQFF. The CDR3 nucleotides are TGTGCCAGCTCACCCGCGCTAGTTAATGAGCAGTTCTTC.

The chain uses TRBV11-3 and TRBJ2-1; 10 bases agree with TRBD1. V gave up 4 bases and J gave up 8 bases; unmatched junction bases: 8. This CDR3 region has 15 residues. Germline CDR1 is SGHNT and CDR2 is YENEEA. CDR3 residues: CASSSRDRGRDEQFF. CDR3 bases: TGTGCCAGCAGCTCCCGGGACAGGGGACGAGATGAGCAGTTCTTC.